The 26 T cell receptor beta chains reported below all come from one sample, sequenced in a study of cytomegalovirus exposure and HLA in healthy donors. 60 Vbeta and 13 Jbeta primers were used in PCR. Some clones are missing from TCRdb's copy, which holds only in-frame ones; the method was immunoSEQ multiplex PCR. Among about 200,000 clones, 60% to 80% were seen once, and the ten largest hold approximately 3.8%. Sequences were obtained from PBMCs. These receptors came from a male donor in good health and CMV-seronegative.

The chain is built from TRBV2 and TRBJ1-2; D not resolved. This CDR3 has 11 residues. V dropped 4 bases and J dropped 2 bases, with 2 bases sitting between them. Germline values: CDR1 SNHLY, CDR2 FYNNEI. Here the CDR3 DNA reads TGTGCCAGCAGTGTAAACTATGGCTACACCTTC. This gives the protein CASSVNYGYTF.

The CDR3 nucleotides are TGTGCCAGCAGCCCCAGGGCGAGCTACGAGCAGTACTTC. This gives the protein CASSPRASYEQYF. The chain uses TRBV16 and TRBJ2-7; perhaps TRBD1 as D (5 bases). CDR3 length equals 13 residues. CDR1 and CDR2 (germline): KGHSY, FQNENV. V dropped 4 bases and J dropped 3 bases, with 10 bases sitting between them.

V gene TRBV27 combines with J gene TRBJ2-2, with D possibly matching TRBD1 (6 bases). CDR1 and CDR2 from the germline V gene are MNHEY and SMNVEV (reference sequence). V lost 10 bases, J lost 3 bases, and 9 bases lay in between. The CDR3 sequence is 12 residues long. This CDR3 reads CANKGDTGELFF. The CDR3 nucleotides read TGTGCCAATAAGGGGGACACCGGGGAGCTGTTTTTT.

The chain carries TRBV25-1 and TRBJ2-7, with 9 bases aligning to TRBD1. Germline values: CDR1 MGHDK, CDR2 SYGVNS. The CDR3 covers 16 residues. With V trimmed by 1 base and J by 6 bases, 10 bases remained unmatched. The CDR3 sequence: CASSELGQGKTFEQYF. The CDR3 coding sequence is TGTGCCAGCAGTGAATTAGGACAGGGGAAGACATTCGAGCAGTACTTC.

The J gene is TRBJ1-3, the V gene TRBV7-3; a possible D gene is TRBD1 (6 bases). Germline V CDR1 and CDR2: SGHTA, FQGTGA. V lost 2 bases to trimming and J lost 7 bases, with 12 bases between them. This CDR3 spans 14 amino acids. The CDR3 sequence is CASSLGPGENTIYF. CDR3 in DNA: TGTGCCAGCAGCTTAGGCCCAGGGGAGAACACCATATATTTT.

This clone was recorded only once. The chain joins TRBV30 to TRBJ1-4; no firm D call. CDR3 length: 10 amino acids. The V gene lost 3 bases and the J gene lost 7 bases, with 3 bases spanning the gap. CDR1 is GTSNPN, CDR2 SVGIG, per germline (reference sequence). This CDR3 reads CAWSSEKLFF. The DNA for the CDR3 is TGTGCCTGGAGCAGTGAAAAACTGTTTTTT.

The V gene is TRBV5-6, the J gene TRBJ2-3; tentatively, D is TRBD1 or TRBD2 (6 bases each). The CDR3 length is 15 residues. V was clipped by 4 bases and J by 0 bases, with 12 bases between them. CDR1 and CDR2 from the germline V gene are SGHDT and YYEEEE. The CDR3 sequence is CASSLGGSSTDTQYF. The DNA for the CDR3 is TGTGCCAGCAGCCTGGGGGGCTCTAGCACAGATACGCAGTATTTT.

The rearrangement uses TRBV2 and TRBJ2-7; 8 nucleotides match TRBD2. Looked up from germline, CDR1 is SNHLY and CDR2 is FYNNEI. Unmatched junction bases numbered 9, after V lost 5 bases and J lost 3 bases. The CDR3 loop spans 15 amino acids. In DNA, the CDR3 is TGTGCCAGCAGTCGGGAGGTAGCGGGGATCTACGAGCAGTACTTC. Translated, it gives CASSREVAGIYEQYF. The full variable domain, completed using reference TRBV2 and TRBJ2-7, is EPEVTQTPSHQVTQMGQEVILRCVPISNHLYFYWYRQILGQKVEFLVSFYNNEISEKSEIFDDQFSVERPDGSNFTLKIRSTKLEDSAMYFCASSREVAGIYEQYFGPGTRLTVT.

This clone was found once. This chain uses TRBV2 with TRBJ2-3; D remains unclear. V was shortened by 3 bases and J by 4 bases, with 11 bases between the two germline ends. Germline loops: CDR1 SNHLY, CDR2 FYNNEI. CDR3 length equals 14 residues. Written as DNA, the CDR3 is TGTGCCAGCAGTGATCCTAGTAGGTCAGATACGCAGTATTTT. As protein: CASSDPSRSDTQYF.

There are a few counts of this clone. The gene calls are TRBV6-5 and TRBJ2-5; perhaps TRBD2 as D (6 bases). CDR3 length: 14 residues. V was cut by 5 bases and J by 5 bases, with 15 bases left in between. Germline V CDR1 and CDR2: MNHEY, SVGAGI. CDR3 bases: TGTGCCAGCAGTCAGGACTTTGCGGGGGAGACCCAGTACTTC. Translated, it gives CASSQDFAGETQYF.

The chain has TRBV9 and TRBJ2-3; 10 positions agree with TRBD1. Germline trimming cut 2 bases from V and 0 bases from J; bases unmatched to any gene: 6. CDR1 is SGDLS, CDR2 YYNGEE, per germline. The CDR3 sequence is 17 residues long. The CDR3: CASSVTGTGVSTDTQYF. DNA of the CDR3: TGTGCCAGCAGCGTCACCGGGACAGGGGTTAGCACAGATACGCAGTATTTT.

There are a few counts of this clone. The chain links TRBV4-1 to TRBJ1-2, with TRBD1 as a possible D gene (6 bases). The CDR3 totals 16 residues. The V end was cut by 6 bases, the J end by 5 bases, with 22 bases between. The germline V gene encodes CDR1 MGHRA and CDR2 YSYEKL. The CDR3 is CASSLQGSGPQYGYTF. The CDR3 DNA follows: TGCGCCAGCAGTCTACAGGGAAGCGGACCCCAATATGGCTACACCTTC.

The gene calls are TRBV13 and TRBJ2-1; D gene uncertain. This CDR3 comprises 15 residues. Trimming took 3 bases from V and 4 from J, leaving 13 bases between them. Germline V gene sequence: CDR1 PRHDT, CDR2 FYEKMQ (reference sequence). The CDR3 region has the DNA TGTGCCAGCAGCTTCGAGGCGGATATATACAATGAGCAGTTCTTC. Translating gives CASSFEADIYNEQFF.

The genes are TRBV6-5 and TRBJ2-7; 8 bases fit TRBD2. CDR3 length: 16 residues. V was clipped by 3 bases and J by 7 bases; unmatched bases: 14. Germline loops: CDR1 MNHEY, CDR2 SVGAGI. The DNA of the CDR3 is TGTGCCAGCAGTTATCCGGGAGGGCTCCAAGGGGGAGAGCAGTACTTC. It encodes CASSYPGGLQGGEQYF.

The rearrangement joins TRBV7-3 to TRBJ2-7; 7 bases fit TRBD1. The CDR3 runs 15 residues. The V gene end was trimmed by 5 bases and the J gene end by 3 bases; junction bases not matched to a gene: 10. The germline V gene has CDR1 SGHTA and CDR2 FQGTGA. CDR3 bases: TGTGCCAGCAGCCCTGGACAGGCACCTCTCTACGAGCAGTACTTC. Its protein product is CASSPGQAPLYEQYF.

V is TRBV7-8 and J is TRBJ1-1; D unresolved. This CDR3 comprises 14 residues. Trimming pared 4 bases from V and 3 bases from J, leaving 12 bases between. Germline lookup yields CDR1 SGHVS and CDR2 FQNEAQ. The CDR3 coding sequence is TGTGCCAGCAGCTCAGACCCGAGCGACACTGAAGCTTTCTTT. This sequence encodes CASSSDPSDTEAFF.

The V gene is TRBV18, the J gene TRBJ2-1, with a tentative D call TRBD1 (6 bases). Germline lookup yields CDR1 KGHSH and CDR2 LQKENI. V lost 8 bases, J lost 3 bases, and 14 bases lay in between. The CDR3 length is 14 residues. For the CDR3, the DNA is TGTGCCAGCCAAGACAGGAGTTACTACAATGAGCAGTTCTTC. This encodes CASQDRSYYNEQFF.

The J gene is TRBJ1-4, the V gene TRBV5-1; 7 bases fit TRBD1. CDR3 size: 14 residues. From germline, CDR1 is SGHRS and CDR2 YFSETQ. V lost 3 bases, J lost 5 bases, and 4 bases stayed unmatched. The chain's CDR3 is CASSWTGLNEKLFF. The CDR3, as DNA: TGCGCCAGCAGCTGGACAGGACTGAATGAAAAACTGTTTTTT.

This clone was seen only a few times. V is TRBV6-5 and J is TRBJ1-1; TRBD1 agrees at 7 bases. V lost 5 bases and J lost 3; bases outside the gene matches: 6. CDR3 size: 14 residues. Germline V gene sequence: CDR1 MNHEY, CDR2 SVGAGI. CDR3 DNA: TGTGCCAGCAGTGTTCCGACAGGGCACACTGAAGCTTTCTTT. It encodes CASSVPTGHTEAFF.

V gene TRBV7-6 combines with J gene TRBJ2-7; D remains ambiguous. Germline V gene sequence: CDR1 SGHVS, CDR2 FNYEAQ. Trimming took off 5 bases at V and 7 bases at J, with 12 bases between the two ends. The length of the CDR3 is 12 residues. The CDR3 nucleotides are TGTGCCAGCAGCCCCACGGTCGGGGAGCAGTACTTC. It encodes CASSPTVGEQYF.

This clone was detected a few times. The chain links TRBV18 to TRBJ2-3; 11 bases are a match to TRBD2. Trimming cost V 0 bases and J 1 base; bases outside gene matches: 24. Germline V gene lookup returns CDR1 KGHSH and CDR2 LQKENI. The CDR3 covers 24 residues. The CDR3 here is CASSPPGTGLTGTSGPGGTDTQYF. DNA of the CDR3: TGTGCCAGCTCACCACCCGGGACAGGGTTAACCGGGACTAGCGGCCCTGGGGGCACAGATACGCAGTATTTT.

The chain uses TRBV27 and TRBJ2-3, with 8 bases identical to TRBD2. The CDR3 is 16 residues long. V lost 1 base, J lost 7 bases, and 10 bases stayed unmatched. CDR1 and CDR2 from the germline V gene are MNHEY and SMNVEV (reference sequence). CDR3 sequence reads: CASSLLLSGSRNTQYF. The CDR3 region has the DNA TGTGCCAGCAGTTTATTATTGAGCGGGAGTAGGAATACGCAGTATTTT.

The chain recombines TRBV7-9 with TRBJ2-7, with TRBD1 matching over 9 bases. CDR1 and CDR2 (germline): SEHNR, FQNEAQ (reference sequence). Germline trimming cut 0 bases from V and 1 base from J; bases unmatched to any gene: 1. The CDR3 is made up of 15 amino acids. The CDR3 reads CASSLATGGSYEQYF. The CDR3 DNA follows: TGTGCCAGCAGCTTAGCGACAGGGGGGTCCTACGAGCAGTACTTC.

The chain uses TRBV5-1 and TRBJ2-7, with 7 bases aligning to TRBD1. CDR1 is SGHRS, CDR2 YFSETQ, per germline. The CDR3 length is 14 residues. DNA of the CDR3: TGCGCTACTTCCCGTGAGACAGGGAACCACGAGCAGTACTTC. This codes for CATSRETGNHEQYF.

This clone was counted between two and nine times. The chain is built from TRBV19 and TRBJ1-5; no clear D gene. This CDR3 spans 15 amino acids. The germline CDR1 and CDR2 sequences are LNHDA and SQIVND (reference sequence). V shed 2 bases and J shed 0 bases, with 8 bases lying between them. The CDR3 loop is CASSIISNSNQPQHF. The CDR3 DNA sequence: TGTGCCAGTAGTATAATCAGTAATAGCAATCAGCCCCAGCATTTT.

The chain uses TRBV5-4 and TRBJ1-3; no firm D call. The CDR3 contains 14 residues. The V end was cut by 0 bases, the J end by 2 bases, with 6 bases between. CDR1 and CDR2 from the germline V gene are SGHNT and YYREEE (reference sequence). CDR3 region: CASSLAGPGNTIYF. In DNA, the CDR3 is TGTGCCAGCAGCTTGGCCGGTCCTGGAAACACCATATATTTT.